A single TCR beta chain is shown here with its context. Its specificity is not known. The protocol was immunoSEQ multiplex PCR, while the TCRdb copy is restricted to in-frame clones and leaves out a portion. The profile shows about 140,000 clones, over 90% of them singletons. The entry originates in a study of T cell responses to AZD1222 COVID-19 vaccine. V was shortened by 5 bases and J by 6 bases, with 16 bases between the two germline ends. Germline CDR1 is SGHTA and CDR2 is FQGNSA. This CDR3 has 14 residues. Overall study findings and caveats: Nearly half of spike-specific TCRs reportedly target variant regions that are unmutated in the B.1.351 and B.1.1.7 variants. The donors showed a predominance of white British ancestry and of females, with possible underestimation of clonal diversity. In all cases, repertoires were sampled only after the peak T cell response.

This chain connects TRBV7-2 to TRBJ1-2, with D perhaps TRBD1 (6 bases). The material was peripheral blood, obtained on day 0 of AZD1222 vaccination. The source of this sequence is an adult in good health. The CDR3, as DNA: TGTGCCAGCAGCCCATCGGGCAGGGGCCATGGCTACACCTTC. It encodes CASSPSGRGHGYTF.